One TCR beta chain is described in this entry. The target antigen is unknown. This entry comes from a study of cytomegalovirus exposure and HLA in healthy donors. Study observations and caveats: Later on, an analysis found that several of the most significant clusters appeared to be linked to common viral pathogens, which included parvovirus B19. Three CMV-associated chains were confirmed in vitro to be specific for CMV antigens. Prior analysis indicated that the majority of TCR beta V segments exhibited productivity approximately 90% or approximately 30% of the time.

Germline V CDR1 and CDR2: SGHDN, FVKESK. V was clipped by 5 bases and J by 7 bases; unmatched bases: 7. CDR3 length: 15 residues. Primers for the PCR totalled 60 Vbeta and 13 Jbeta. Measured with immunoSEQ multiplex PCR; TCRdb has only the in-frame clones, and not every one. The data contain approximately 150,000 clones, about four fifths of them singletons. Sequencing input: PBMCs. The clonotype originates from a man in his thirties or forties in good health and CMV-seropositive. The gene calls are TRBV14 and TRBJ2-1; the match to TRBD2 covers 11 bases. The CDR3 spells CASSSLAGGGNEQFF. The CDR3, as DNA: TGTGCCAGCAGCTCCCTAGCGGGAGGCGGTAATGAGCAGTTCTTC.